This T cell receptor (beta chain) derives from a study of T cells in Graves' hyperthyroidism and ophthalmopathy. Using RNA transcripts as the source, TCR beta CDR3 regions were amplified. The primer set for the first-round RT-PCR of the TCR CDR3 was HTBI. MiXCR was run by TCRdb on the multiplex PCR reads, yielding one entry per CDR3 protein. The data show hundreds of thousands of distinct CDR3 sequences, with roughly 17% seen just once and approximately 30% held by the top ten. This clonotype was counted a few times. Its antigen is still unknown. Whole-study results and caveats: Most thyroid-expanded clonotypes above 0.001 were also found in blood. The model forecast ophthalmopathy, anticipating it by a median approximately 6.1 months before onset. Through a model of 13 V-J features, ophthalmopathy was separated from stable hyperthyroidism.

The germline gives CDR1 DFQATT, CDR2 SNEGSKA (reference sequence). V was trimmed by 6 bases and J by 1 base, leaving 12 bases between them. The CDR3 is 13 residues long. Any patient presenting with uncontrolled infection, other autoimmune disease, pregnancy or lactation was left out. The receptor's source is a woman under 30 with Graves' ophthalmopathy. Sequences were obtained from blood. The chain joins TRBV20-1 to TRBJ1-1, with D unresolved. CDR3 bases: TGCAGTGCCGCAGGAGGGTCGAACACTGAAGCTTTCTTT. This codes for CSAAGGSNTEAFF.